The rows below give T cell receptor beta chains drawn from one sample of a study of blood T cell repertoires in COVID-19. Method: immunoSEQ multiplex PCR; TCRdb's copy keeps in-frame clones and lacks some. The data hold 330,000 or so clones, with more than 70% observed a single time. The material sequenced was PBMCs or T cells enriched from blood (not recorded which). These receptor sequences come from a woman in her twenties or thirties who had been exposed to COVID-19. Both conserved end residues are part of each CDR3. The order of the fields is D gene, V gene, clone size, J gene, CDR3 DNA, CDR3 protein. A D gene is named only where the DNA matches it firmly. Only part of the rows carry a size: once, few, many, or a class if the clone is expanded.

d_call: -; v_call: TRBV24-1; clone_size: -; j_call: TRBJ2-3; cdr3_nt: TGTGCCACCAGTGATTATGAGGCGGGTGGCGCTTATTTT; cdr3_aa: CATSDYEAGGAYF
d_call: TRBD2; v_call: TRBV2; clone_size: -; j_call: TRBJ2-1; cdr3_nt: TGTGCCAGCAGGTCGGGAGGGCCGGTGGCTGAGCAGTTCTTC; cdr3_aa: CASRSGGPVAEQFF
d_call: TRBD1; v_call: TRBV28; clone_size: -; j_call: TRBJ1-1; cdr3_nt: TGTGCCAGCAGTCCCCGACAGGGATTGGTCGCTGAAGCTTTCTTT; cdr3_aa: CASSPRQGLVAEAFF
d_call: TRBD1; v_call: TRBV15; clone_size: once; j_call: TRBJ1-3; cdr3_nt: TGTGCCACCAGCCCCGACAGGGACCCTGGAAACACCATATATTTT; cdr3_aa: CATSPDRDPGNTIYF
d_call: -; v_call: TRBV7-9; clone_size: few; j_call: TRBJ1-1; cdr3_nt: TGTGCCAGCAGCTTAGGGACATTGAACACTGAAGCTTTCTTT; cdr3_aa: CASSLGTLNTEAFF
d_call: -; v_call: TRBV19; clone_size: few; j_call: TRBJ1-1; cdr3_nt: TGTGCCAGTAGTATAGGAGCTGGGGGCTCTGAAGCTTTCTTT; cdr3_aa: CASSIGAGGSEAFF
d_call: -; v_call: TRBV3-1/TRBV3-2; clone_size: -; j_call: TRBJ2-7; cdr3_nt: TGTGCCAGCAGCCGGGGGACCGGGGGCTACGAGCAGTACTTC; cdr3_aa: CASSRGTGGYEQYF
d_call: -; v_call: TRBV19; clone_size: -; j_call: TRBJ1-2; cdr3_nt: TGTGCCAGTAGTATATCGCGCAGGGCTGGCTACACCTTC; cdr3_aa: CASSISRRAGYTF
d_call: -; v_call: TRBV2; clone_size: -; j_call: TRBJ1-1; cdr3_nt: TGTGCCAGCGGATCTGACATGGACACTGAAGCTTTCTTT; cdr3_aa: CASGSDMDTEAFF
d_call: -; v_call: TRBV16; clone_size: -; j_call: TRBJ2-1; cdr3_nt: TGTGCCAGCAGCCATCGGGGTATGGTAGCGCCAACCTACAATGAGCAGTTCTTC; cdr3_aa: CASSHRGMVAPTYNEQFF
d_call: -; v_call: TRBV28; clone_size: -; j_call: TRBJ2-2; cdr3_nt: TGTGCCAGCAGTTTGGAGGCGGGGAACACCGGGGAGCTGTTTTTT; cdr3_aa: CASSLEAGNTGELFF
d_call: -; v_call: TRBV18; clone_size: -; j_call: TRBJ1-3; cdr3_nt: TGTGCCAGCTCACCTAAACAGGGCTCTGGAAACACCATATATTTT; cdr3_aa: CASSPKQGSGNTIYF
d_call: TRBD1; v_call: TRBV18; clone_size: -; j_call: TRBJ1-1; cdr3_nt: TGTGCCAGCTCACGGTTTACAGGGGAGTGGGACACTGAAGCTTTCTTT; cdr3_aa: CASSRFTGEWDTEAFF
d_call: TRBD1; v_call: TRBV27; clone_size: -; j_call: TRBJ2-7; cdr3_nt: TGTGCCAGCAGTCCCAGACAGGGTTCCTACGAGCAGTACTTC; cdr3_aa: CASSPRQGSYEQYF
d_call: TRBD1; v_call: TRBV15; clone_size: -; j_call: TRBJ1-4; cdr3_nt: TGTGCCACCAGCAGAGATGGGACAGGGGGGAAGGAAAAACTGTTTTTT; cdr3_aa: CATSRDGTGGKEKLFF
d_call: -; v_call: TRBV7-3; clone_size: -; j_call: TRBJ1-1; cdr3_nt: TGTGCCAGCAGCTTAGAGGCAGGGGAAGGGACTGAAGCTTTCTTT; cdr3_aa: CASSLEAGEGTEAFF
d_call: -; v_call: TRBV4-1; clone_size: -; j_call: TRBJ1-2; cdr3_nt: TGCGCCAGCAGCCAAGCCGGGACTGTATATGGCTACACCTTC; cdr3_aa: CASSQAGTVYGYTF
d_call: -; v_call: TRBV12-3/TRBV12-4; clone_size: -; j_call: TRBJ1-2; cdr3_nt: TGTGCCAGCAGCCCCGTGTCTAACTATGGCTACACCTTC; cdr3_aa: CASSPVSNYGYTF